The present T cell receptor beta chain was sequenced within a study of blood T cells in healthy people across ages. Study-level results: Naive T cell percentage showed a strong correlation with the diversity of TCR beta. The lack of PBMC sorting stopped any conclusive naive versus antigen-experienced comparison. The donors' CMV status was not determined, possibly confounding changes in expanded clonotypes.

The CDR3 spans 14 residues. V lost 2 bases, J lost 8 bases, and 13 bases lay in between. Germline V gene lookup returns CDR1 LGHDT and CDR2 YNNKEL (reference sequence). PCR was performed a second time for about 7 to 11 cycles using a sample-barcoded 5' primer and a J-beta primer mix. The template-switch adaptor was a 5' adaptor with 12 random nucleotides. It tagged each cDNA molecule. TCRdb analysed the 5' RACE reads with MiXCR anew, one entry per CDR3 protein. The sample has about 1.6 million distinct CDR3 sequences, around 36% seen once; the top ten hold 10% to 12%. On this clonotype: The antigen is unknown.

Material for sequencing was blood. The chain has TRBV3-1 and TRBJ2-1; a weak D match, TRBD1 (5 bases). This receptor was identified in a woman in her twenties or thirties in good health. The CDR3 reads CASSQRGIRDEQFF. The CDR3 DNA is TGTGCCAGCAGCCAAAGGGGTATCCGGGATGAGCAGTTCTTC.